A selection of T cell receptor beta chains follows, all from one sample in a study of blood T cells in healthy people across ages. MiXCR, run by TCRdb on the 5' RACE reads, gives a single entry per CDR3 protein. The data contain about 1.7 million distinct CDR3 sequences, about 30% of them seen just once; the ten biggest clones take up 7.7%. The sample consisted of blood. The receptors were sampled from a woman in her twenties or thirties in good health. Each CDR3 is given without its conserved first and last residue.

V | length | CDR3
TRBV5-1 | 13 | ASSPWVVSSNEQY
TRBV3-1 | 11 | ASLGIADTEAF
TRBV20-1 | 11 | SARVGGSYGYT
TRBV12-3/TRBV12-4 | 14 | ASRISAGGLGNEQF
TRBV6-2/TRBV6-3 | 12 | ASRATGTTYEQY
TRBV29-1 | 9 | SVGDPDTQY
TRBV9 | 11 | ASSAGQVNEQY
TRBV7-2 | 13 | ASSNRWTSGGEQF
TRBV7-9 | 14 | ASSSSQRGGQDTQY
TRBV19 | 12 | ASGIAGSTDTQY
TRBV6-1 | 12 | ASKDISSRETQY
TRBV5-1 | 11 | AGRASGNYEQY
TRBV20-1 | 14 | SAPREGTGIAHEQY
TRBV5-1 | 10 | ASSYGGTGYT
TRBV20-1 | 11 | SARPRSRYGYT
TRBV7-9 | 15 | ASSLGRGARKWDTQY
TRBV6-4 | 13 | ASGDSTSDGNTQY
TRBV5-5 | 15 | ASSLERRASSYNEQF
TRBV6-6 | 14 | ASSPLPGQGNNEQF